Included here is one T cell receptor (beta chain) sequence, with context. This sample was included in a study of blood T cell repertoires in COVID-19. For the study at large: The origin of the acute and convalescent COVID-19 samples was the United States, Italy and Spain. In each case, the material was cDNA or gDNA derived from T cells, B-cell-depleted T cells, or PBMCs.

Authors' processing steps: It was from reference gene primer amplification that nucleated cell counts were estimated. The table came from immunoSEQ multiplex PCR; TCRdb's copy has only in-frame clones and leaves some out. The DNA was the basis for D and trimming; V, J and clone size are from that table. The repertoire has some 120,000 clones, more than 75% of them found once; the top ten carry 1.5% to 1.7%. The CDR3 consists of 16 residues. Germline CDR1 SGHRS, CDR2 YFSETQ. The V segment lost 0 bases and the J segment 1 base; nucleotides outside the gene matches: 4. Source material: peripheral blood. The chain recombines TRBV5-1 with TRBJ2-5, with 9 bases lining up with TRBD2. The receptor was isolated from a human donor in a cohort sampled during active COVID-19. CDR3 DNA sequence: TGCGCCAGCAGCTTGGTAGAGCGGGGGGTCCAAGAGACCCAGTACTTC. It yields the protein CASSLVERGVQETQYF.